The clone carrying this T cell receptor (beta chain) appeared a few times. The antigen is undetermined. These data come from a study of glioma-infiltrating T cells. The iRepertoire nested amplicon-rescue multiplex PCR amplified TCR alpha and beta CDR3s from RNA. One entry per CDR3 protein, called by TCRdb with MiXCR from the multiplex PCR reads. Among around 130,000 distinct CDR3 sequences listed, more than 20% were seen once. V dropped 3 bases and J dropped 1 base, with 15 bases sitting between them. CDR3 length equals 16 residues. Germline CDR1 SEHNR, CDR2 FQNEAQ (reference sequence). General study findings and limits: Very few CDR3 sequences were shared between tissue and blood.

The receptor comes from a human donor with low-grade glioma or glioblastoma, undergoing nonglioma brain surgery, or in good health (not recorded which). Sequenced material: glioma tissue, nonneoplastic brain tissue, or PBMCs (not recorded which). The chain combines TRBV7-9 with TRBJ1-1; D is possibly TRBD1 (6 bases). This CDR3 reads CASSFPPGTSNTEAFF. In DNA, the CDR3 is TGTGCCAGCAGCTTCCCCCCTGGGACATCGAACACTGAAGCTTTCTTT.